This TCR beta chain was found in a study of beta chain features in type 1 diabetes. Overall study context: Comparable age, gender and cell yields were observed in patients relative to healthy donors.

Expressed TCRB transcripts were sequenced because the isolated RNA had all been reverse transcribed beforehand. Some clones are missing from TCRdb's copy, which holds only in-frame ones; the method was immunoSEQ multiplex PCR. The data contain 900,000 or so clones, 17% of them seen just once; the ten biggest clones take up 0.02% to 0.03%. Sorting produced populations that all topped 95% purity. The clonotype was recovered from a woman aged 18-29 years in good health. The sample taken for sequencing was naive CD4+ T cells from blood.

CDR3 in DNA: TGTGCCAGCAGTGGACATGACCGGGAGACCCAGTACTTC. It is translated as CASSGHDRETQYF. The V and J genes are TRBV2 and TRBJ2-5, with D hard to call. Trimming cost V 4 bases and J 5 bases, with 11 bases left between them. This CDR3 is 13 amino acids long. Germline V gene sequence: CDR1 SNHLY, CDR2 FYNNEI.